This T cell receptor beta chain was identified during a study of pediatric ulcerative colitis. Study results and caveats: Compared with controls, ulcerative colitis showed greater blood-rectum clone sharing. Repertoires came from total lymphocyte DNA, so rare subsets like regulatory T cells may be missed.

To note about this clone: The antigen is not known.

CDR1 and CDR2 from the germline V gene are KGHSH and LQKENI. V dropped 3 bases and J dropped 4 bases, with 18 bases sitting between them. The CDR3 is made up of 17 amino acids. TCRdb keeps only in-frame clones here, not all; method: immunoSEQ multiplex PCR. The sample yields approximately 11,000 clones, around four fifths seen once. One to two pinch biopsies were taken from the rectum during colonoscopy. The chain carries TRBV18 and TRBJ2-2, with a possible D match to TRBD1 (6 bases). This TCR was recovered from a girl aged 5 to 17 who was a control in a study of pediatric ulcerative colitis. Sequencing was done on a sample of gut tissue. Here the CDR3 DNA reads TGTGCCAGCTCACCTCCGCTGATGGGACAAGCCACCGGGGAGCTGTTTTTT. Protein sequence: CASSPPLMGQATGELFF. The entire variable domain, with the rest obtained from reference TRBV18 and TRBJ2-2, is as follows: NAGVMQNPRHLVRRRGQEARLRCSPMKGHSHVYWYRQLPEEGLKFMVYLQKENIIDESGMPKERFSAEFPKEGPSILRIQQVVRGDSAAYFCASSPPLMGQATGELFFGEGSRLTVL.